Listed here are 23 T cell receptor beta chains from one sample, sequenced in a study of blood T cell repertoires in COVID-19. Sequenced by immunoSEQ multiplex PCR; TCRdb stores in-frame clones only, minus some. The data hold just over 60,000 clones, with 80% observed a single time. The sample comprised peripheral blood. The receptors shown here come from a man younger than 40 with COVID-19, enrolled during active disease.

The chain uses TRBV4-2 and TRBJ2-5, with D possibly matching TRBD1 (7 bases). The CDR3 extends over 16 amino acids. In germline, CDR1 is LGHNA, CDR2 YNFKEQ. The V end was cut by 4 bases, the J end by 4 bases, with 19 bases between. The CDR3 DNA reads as TGTGCCAGCAGCCCTTGGGCACAGGGGAGGAGAGAGACCCAGTACTTC. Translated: CASSPWAQGRRETQYF.

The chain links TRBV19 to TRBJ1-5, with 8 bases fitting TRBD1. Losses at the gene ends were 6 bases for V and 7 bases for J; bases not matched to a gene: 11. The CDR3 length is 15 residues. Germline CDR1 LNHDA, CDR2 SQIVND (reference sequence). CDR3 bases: TGTGCCAGTAGGCTCCACGACAGGGGTGGACAGCCCCAGCATTTT. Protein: CASRLHDRGGQPQHF.

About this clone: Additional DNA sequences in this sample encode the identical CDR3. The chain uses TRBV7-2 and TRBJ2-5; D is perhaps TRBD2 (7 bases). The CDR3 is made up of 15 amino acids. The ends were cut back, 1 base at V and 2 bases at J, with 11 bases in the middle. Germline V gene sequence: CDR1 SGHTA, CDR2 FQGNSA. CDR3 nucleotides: TGTGCCAGCAGCTTAGGGGGGGGCCCGCAAGAGACCCAGTACTTC. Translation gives CASSLGGGPQETQYF.

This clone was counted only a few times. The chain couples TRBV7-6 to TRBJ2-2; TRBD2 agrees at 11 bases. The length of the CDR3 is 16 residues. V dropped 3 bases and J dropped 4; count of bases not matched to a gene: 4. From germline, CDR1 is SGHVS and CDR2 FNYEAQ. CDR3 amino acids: CASSLPTSGITGELFF. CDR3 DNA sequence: TGTGCCAGCAGCTTGCCGACTAGCGGGATCACCGGGGAGCTGTTTTTT.

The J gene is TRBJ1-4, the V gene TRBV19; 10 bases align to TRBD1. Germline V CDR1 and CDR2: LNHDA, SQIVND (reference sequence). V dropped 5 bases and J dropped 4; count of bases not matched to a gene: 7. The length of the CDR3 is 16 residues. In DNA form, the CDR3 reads TGTGCCAGTAGTCGCGGGACAGGGGTTGATAATGAAAAACTGTTTTTT. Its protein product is CASSRGTGVDNEKLFF.

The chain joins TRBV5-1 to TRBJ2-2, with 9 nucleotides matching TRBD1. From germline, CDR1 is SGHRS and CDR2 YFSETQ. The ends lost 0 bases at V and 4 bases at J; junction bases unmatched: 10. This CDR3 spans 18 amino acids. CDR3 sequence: CASSLGLRQGESTGELFF. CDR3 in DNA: TGCGCCAGCAGCTTGGGACTAAGACAGGGGGAGAGCACCGGGGAGCTGTTTTTT. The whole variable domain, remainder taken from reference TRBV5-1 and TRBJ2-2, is KAGVTQTPRYLIKTRGQQVTLSCSPISGHRSVSWYQQTPGQGLQFLFEYFSETQRNKGNFPGRFSGRQFSNSRSEMNVSTLELGDSALYLCASSLGLRQGESTGELFFGEGSRLTVL.

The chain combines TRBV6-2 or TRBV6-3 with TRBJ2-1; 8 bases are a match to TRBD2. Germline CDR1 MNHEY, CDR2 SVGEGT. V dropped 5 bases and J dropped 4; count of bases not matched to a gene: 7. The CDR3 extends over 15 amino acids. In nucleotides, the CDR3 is TGTGCCAGCAGTACCCCGGGACTAGGATACAATGAGCAGTTCTTC. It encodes CASSTPGLGYNEQFF.

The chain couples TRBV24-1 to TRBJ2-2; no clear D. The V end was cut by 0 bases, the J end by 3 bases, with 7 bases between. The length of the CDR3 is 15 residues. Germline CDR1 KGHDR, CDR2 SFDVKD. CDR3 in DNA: TGTGCCACCAGTGATTTGGGCAGTTACACCGGGGAGCTGTTTTTT. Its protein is CATSDLGSYTGELFF.

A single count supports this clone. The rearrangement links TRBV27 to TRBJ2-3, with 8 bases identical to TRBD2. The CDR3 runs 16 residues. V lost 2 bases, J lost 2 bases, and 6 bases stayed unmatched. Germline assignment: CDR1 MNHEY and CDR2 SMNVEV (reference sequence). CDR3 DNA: TGTGCCAGCAGTTTAACGGGGGGGCCGATCACAGATACGCAGTATTTT. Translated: CASSLTGGPITDTQYF.

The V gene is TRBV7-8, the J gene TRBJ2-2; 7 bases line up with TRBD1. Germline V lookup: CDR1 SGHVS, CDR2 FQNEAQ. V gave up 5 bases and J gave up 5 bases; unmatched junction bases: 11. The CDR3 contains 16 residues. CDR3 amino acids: CASSRRADRETGELFF. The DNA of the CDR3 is TGTGCCAGCAGCCGGCGGGCAGACAGGGAGACCGGGGAGCTGTTTTTT.

The CDR3 loop reads CASSFSSGTETDTQYF. As DNA, the CDR3 is TGTGCCAGCAGCTTTAGTAGCGGGACAGAGACAGATACGCAGTATTTT. This chain joins TRBV7-9 and TRBJ2-3; tentative D call: TRBD2 (8 bases). CDR3 length: 16 amino acids. Germline V CDR1 and CDR2: SEHNR, FQNEAQ (reference sequence). Trimming shortened V by 3 bases and J by 3 bases, and 16 bases separated the two germline ends.

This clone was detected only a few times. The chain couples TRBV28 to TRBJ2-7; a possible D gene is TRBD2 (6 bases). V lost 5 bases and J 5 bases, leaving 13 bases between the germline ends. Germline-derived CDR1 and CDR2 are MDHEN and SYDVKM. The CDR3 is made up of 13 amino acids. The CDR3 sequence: CASSRGGIHEQYF. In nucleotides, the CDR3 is TGTGCCAGCAGTCGAGGAGGGATCCACGAGCAGTACTTC.

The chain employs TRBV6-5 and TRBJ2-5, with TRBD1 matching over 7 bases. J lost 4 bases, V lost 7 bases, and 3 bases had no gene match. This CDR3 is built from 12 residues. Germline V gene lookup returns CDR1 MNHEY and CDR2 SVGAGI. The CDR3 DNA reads TGTGCCAGCAAGGGGGCGGCAGAGACCCAGTACTTC. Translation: CASKGAAETQYF.

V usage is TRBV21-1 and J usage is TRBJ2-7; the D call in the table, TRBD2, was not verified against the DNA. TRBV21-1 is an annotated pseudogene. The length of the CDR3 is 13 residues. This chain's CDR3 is CAHRPPEAYEQYF. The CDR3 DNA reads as TGTGCCCACCGACCTCCAGAGGCATACGAGCAGTACTTC.

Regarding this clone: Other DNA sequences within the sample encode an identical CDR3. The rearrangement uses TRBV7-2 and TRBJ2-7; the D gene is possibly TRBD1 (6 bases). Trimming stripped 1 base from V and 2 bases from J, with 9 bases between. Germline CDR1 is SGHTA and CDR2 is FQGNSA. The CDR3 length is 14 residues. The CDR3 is CASSLGQGTYEQYF. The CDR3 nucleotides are TGTGCCAGCAGCTTAGGCCAGGGGACCTACGAGCAGTACTTC.

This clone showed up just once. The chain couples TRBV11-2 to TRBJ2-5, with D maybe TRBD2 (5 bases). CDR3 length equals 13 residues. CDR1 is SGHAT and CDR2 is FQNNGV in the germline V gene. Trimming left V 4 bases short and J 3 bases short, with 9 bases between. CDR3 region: CASSSRAEETQYF. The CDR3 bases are TGTGCCAGCAGCTCGAGAGCGGAAGAGACCCAGTACTTC.

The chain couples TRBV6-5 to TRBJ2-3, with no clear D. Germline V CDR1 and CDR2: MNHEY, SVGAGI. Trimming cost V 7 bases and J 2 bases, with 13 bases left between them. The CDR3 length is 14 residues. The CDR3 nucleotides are TGTGCCAGCATCTTCTGTTCCCTCACAGATACGCAGTATTTT. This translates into CASIFCSLTDTQYF.

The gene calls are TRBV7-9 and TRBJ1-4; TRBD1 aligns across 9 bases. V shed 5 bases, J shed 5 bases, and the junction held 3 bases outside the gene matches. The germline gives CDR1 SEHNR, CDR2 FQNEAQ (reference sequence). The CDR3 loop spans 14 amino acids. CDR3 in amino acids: CASSVGQGNEKLFF. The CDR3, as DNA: TGTGCCAGCAGCGTGGGACAGGGCAATGAAAAACTGTTTTTT.

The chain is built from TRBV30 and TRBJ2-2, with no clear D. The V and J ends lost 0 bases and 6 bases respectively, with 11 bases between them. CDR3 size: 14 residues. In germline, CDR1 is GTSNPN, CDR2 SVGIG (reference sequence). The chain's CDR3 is CAWSVNQDSGELFF. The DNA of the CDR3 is TGTGCCTGGAGTGTTAACCAGGATTCCGGGGAGCTGTTTTTT.

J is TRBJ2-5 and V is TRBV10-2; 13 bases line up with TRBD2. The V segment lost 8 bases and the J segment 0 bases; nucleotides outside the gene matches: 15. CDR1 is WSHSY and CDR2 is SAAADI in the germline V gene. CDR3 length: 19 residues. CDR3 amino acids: CASRDGLAGVGLYQETQYF. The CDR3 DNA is TGCGCCAGCCGGGACGGACTAGCGGGAGTGGGGTTGTACCAAGAGACCCAGTACTTC.

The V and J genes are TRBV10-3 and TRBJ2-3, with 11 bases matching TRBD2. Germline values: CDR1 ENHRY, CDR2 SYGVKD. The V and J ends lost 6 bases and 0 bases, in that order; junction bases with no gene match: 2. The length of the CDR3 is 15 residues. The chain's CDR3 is CAISRTSGSTDTQYF. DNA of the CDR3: TGTGCCATCAGCCGGACTAGCGGGAGCACAGATACGCAGTATTTT.

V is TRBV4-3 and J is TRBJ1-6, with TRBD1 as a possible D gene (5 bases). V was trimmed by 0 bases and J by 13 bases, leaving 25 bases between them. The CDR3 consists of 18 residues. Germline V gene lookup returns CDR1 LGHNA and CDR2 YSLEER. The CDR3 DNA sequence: TGCGCCAGCAGCCAAGATCGAGGTAGTGGGGGGAGTTCCAGGCCCCTCCACTTT. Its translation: CASSQDRGSGGSSRPLHF.

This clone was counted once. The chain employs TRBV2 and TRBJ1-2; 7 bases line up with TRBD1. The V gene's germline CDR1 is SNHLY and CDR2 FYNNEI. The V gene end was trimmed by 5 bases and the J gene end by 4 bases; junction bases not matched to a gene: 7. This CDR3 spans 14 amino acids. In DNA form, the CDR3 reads TGTGCCAGCAGTACCGGGACAGAGAGCTATGGCTACACCTTC. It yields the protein CASSTGTESYGYTF.